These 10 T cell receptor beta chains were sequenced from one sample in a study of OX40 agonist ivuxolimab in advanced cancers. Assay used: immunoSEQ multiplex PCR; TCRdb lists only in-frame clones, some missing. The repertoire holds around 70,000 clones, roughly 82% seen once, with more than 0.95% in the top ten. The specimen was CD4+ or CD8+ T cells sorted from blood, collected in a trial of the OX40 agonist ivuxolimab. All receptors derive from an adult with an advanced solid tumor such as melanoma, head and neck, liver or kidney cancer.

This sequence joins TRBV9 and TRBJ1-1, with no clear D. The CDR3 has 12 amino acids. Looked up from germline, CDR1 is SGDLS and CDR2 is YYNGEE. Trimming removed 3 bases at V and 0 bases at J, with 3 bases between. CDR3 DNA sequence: TGTGCCAGCAGCGGAATGAACACTGAAGCTTTCTTT. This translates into CASSGMNTEAFF.

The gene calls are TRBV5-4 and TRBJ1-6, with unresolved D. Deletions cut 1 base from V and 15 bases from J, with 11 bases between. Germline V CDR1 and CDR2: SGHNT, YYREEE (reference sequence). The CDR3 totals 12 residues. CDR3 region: CASSLSAHDLHF. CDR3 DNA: TGTGCCAGCAGCTTGTCAGCCCACGACCTCCACTTT.

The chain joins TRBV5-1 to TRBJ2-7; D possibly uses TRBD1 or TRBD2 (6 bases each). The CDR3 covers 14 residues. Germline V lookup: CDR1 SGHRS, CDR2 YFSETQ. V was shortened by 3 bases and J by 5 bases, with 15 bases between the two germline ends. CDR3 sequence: CASSWGAGENEQYF. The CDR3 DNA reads TGCGCCAGCAGCTGGGGGGCAGGGGAAAACGAGCAGTACTTC.

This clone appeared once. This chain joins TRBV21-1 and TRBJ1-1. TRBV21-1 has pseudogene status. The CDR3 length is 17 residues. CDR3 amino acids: CASSFKTRLWKNTEAFF. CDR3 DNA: TGTGCCAGCAGTTTCAAGACGAGGCTTTGGAAGAACACTGAAGCTTTCTTT.

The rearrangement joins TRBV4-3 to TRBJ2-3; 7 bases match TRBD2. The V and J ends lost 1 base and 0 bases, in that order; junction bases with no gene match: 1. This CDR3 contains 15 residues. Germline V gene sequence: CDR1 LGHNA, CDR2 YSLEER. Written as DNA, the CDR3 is TGCGCCAGCAGCCAAGTGGGGGGGAGCACAGATACGCAGTATTTT. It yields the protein CASSQVGGSTDTQYF.

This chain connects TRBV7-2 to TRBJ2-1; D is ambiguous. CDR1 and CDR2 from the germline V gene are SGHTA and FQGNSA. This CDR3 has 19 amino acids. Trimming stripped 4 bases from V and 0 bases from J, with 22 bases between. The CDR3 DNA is TGTGCCAGCAGCTCCAACACAAGACCGCTCCTTCGCTCCTACAATGAGCAGTTCTTC. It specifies CASSSNTRPLLRSYNEQFF.

The CDR3 spells CASSLTRQGTYNEQFF. The CDR3 DNA reads as TGCGCCAGCAGCTTGACCCGACAGGGAACCTACAATGAGCAGTTCTTC. The J gene is TRBJ2-1, the V gene TRBV5-1, with TRBD1 matching over 7 bases. V lost 1 base, J lost 2 bases, and 6 bases stayed unmatched. This CDR3 contains 16 residues. Germline lookup yields CDR1 SGHRS and CDR2 YFSETQ.

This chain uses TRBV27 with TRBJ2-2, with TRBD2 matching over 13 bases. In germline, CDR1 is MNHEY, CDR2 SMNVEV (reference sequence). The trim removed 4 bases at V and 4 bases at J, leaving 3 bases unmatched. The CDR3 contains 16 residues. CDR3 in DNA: TGTGCCAGCAGTTACGGACTAGCGGGGGTCACCGGGGAGCTGTTTTTT. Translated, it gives CASSYGLAGVTGELFF.

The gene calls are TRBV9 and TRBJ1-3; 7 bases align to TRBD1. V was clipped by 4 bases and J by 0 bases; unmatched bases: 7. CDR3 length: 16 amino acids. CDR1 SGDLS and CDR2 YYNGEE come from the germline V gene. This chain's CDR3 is CASSNGQESSGNTIYF. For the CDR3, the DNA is TGTGCCAGCAGCAACGGACAGGAGAGCTCTGGAAACACCATATATTTT.

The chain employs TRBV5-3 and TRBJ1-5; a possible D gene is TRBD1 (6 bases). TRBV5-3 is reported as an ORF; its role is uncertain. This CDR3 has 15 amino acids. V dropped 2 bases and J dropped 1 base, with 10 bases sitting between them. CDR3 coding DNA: TGTGCCAGAAGCTTCTACAGGGTCAGCAATCAGCCCCAGCATTTT. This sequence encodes CARSFYRVSNQPQHF.